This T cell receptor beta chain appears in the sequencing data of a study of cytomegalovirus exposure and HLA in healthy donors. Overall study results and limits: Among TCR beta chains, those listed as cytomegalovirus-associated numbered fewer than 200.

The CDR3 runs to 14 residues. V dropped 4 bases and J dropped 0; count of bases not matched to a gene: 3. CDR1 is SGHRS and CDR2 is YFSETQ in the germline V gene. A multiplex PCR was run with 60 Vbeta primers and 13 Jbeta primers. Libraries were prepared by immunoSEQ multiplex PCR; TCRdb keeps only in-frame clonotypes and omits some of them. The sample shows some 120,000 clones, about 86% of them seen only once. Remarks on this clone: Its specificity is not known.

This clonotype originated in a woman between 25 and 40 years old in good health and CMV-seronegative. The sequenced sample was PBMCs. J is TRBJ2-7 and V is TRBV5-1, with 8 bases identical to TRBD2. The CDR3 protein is CASSIAGSSYEQYF. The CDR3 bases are TGCGCCAGCAGCATAGCGGGAAGCTCCTACGAGCAGTACTTC.